This T cell receptor (beta chain) was identified in a study of OX40 agonist ivuxolimab in advanced cancers. Clones were read by immunoSEQ multiplex PCR, and TCRdb kept only the in-frame ones, dropping some. The sample includes about 46,000 clones, approximately 91% of them seen just once. There are 13 residues in the CDR3. The germline V gene encodes CDR1 MNHEY and CDR2 SVGAGI. The V gene lost 4 bases and the J gene lost 4 bases, with 10 bases spanning the gap. The starting material was CD4+ or CD8+ T cells sorted from blood, obtained in a trial of the OX40 agonist ivuxolimab. This clonotype was sampled from an adult with an advanced solid tumor such as melanoma, head and neck, liver or kidney cancer. J is TRBJ2-5 and V is TRBV6-5; D is possibly TRBD1 (5 bases). CDR3 residues: CASSSGWGETQYF. In DNA, the CDR3 is TGTGCCAGCAGTTCAGGGTGGGGAGAGACCCAGTACTTC.